This T cell receptor (beta chain) was obtained from a study of T cell repertoires in cytomegalovirus infection. Whole-study context: An indication of both CMV infection and matching HLA type came from public TCR beta signatures. The study's findings and limits: HLA-C-restricted, CMV-specific TCR beta clonotypes were dominant ex vivo. Cumulated frequencies of public TCR beta families served to identify carriers of CMV plus the relevant HLA.

TCRdb passed the reads through MiXCR, listing each CDR3 protein once. The sample holds 250,000 to 350,000 distinct CDR3 sequences; roughly 25% are singletons and the top ten take approximately 13%. With respect to this clonotype: What it recognizes is unknown.

The CDR3 length is 15 residues. Trimming took 4 bases from V and 1 from J; bases not matched to a gene: 6. Germline values: CDR1 SGHAT, CDR2 FQDESV (reference sequence). The source of this sequence is a human donor in good health (CMV status not recorded). Some clones in this sample may be carry-over from other donors' samples. The sample comprised PBMCs. The chain recombines TRBV11-1 with TRBJ1-1; TRBD1 matches at 7 bases. The CDR3 loop is CASSSTGTENTEAFF. The CDR3 nucleotides are TGTGCCAGCAGCTCAACCGGGACAGAGAACACTGAAGCTTTCTTT.